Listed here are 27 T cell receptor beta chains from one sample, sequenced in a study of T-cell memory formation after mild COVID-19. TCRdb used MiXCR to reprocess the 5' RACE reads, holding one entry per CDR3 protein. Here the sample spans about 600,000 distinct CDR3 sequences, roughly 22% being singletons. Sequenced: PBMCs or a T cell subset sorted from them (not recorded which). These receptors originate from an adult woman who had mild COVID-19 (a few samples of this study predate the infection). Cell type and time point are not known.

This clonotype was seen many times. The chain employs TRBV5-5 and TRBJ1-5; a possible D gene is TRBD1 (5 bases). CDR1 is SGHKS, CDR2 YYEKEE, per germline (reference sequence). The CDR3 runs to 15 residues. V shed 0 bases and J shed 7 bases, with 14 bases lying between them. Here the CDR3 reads CASSLEGAPRQPQHF. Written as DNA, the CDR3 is TGTGCCAGCAGCTTGGAAGGGGCCCCCCGACAGCCCCAGCATTTT.

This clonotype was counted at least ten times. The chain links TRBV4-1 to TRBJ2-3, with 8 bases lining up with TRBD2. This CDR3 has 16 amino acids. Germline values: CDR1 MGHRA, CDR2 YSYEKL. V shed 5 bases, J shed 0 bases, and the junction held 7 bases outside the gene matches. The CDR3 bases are TGCGCCAGCAGCGAGCATTTAGCGGGGAGCACAGATACGCAGTATTTT. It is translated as CASSEHLAGSTDTQYF.

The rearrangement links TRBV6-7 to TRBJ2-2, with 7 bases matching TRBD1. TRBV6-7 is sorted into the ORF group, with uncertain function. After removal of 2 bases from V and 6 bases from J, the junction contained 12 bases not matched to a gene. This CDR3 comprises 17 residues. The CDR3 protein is CASSYPGTAKDPGELFF. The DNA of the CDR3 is TGTGCCAGCAGTTACCCCGGGACAGCAAAGGACCCCGGGGAGCTGTTTTTT.

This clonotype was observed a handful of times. For the CDR3, the DNA is TGTGCCAGCAGTTCGACACAGGGGTGGACTGAAGCTTTCTTT. Translation: CASSSTQGWTEAFF. The V gene is TRBV12-3 or TRBV12-4, the J gene TRBJ1-1; 7 bases fit TRBD1. The CDR3 runs 14 residues. With V trimmed by 4 bases and J by 5 bases, 7 bases remained unmatched.

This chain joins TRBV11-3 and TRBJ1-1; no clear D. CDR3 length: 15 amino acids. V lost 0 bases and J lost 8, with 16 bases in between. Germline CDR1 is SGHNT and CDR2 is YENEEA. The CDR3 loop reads CASSLDRRAATEAFF. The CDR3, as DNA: TGTGCCAGCAGCTTAGATCGTCGGGCGGCCACGGAAGCTTTCTTT.

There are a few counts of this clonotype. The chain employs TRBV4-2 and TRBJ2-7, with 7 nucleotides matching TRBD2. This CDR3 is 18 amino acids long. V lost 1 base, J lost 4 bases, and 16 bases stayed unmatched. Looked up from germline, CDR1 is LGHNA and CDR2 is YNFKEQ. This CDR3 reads CASSQGPLAANVYYEQYF. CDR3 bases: TGTGCCAGCAGCCAAGGGCCCCTAGCGGCTAATGTATATTACGAGCAGTACTTC.

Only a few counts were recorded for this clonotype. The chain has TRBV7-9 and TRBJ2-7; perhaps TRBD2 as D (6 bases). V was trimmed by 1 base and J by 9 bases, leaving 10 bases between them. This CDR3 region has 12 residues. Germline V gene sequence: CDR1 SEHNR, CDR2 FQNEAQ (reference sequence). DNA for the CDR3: TGTGCCAGCAGCTTAGGTGCCGGGGGGCAGTACTTC. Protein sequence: CASSLGAGGQYF.

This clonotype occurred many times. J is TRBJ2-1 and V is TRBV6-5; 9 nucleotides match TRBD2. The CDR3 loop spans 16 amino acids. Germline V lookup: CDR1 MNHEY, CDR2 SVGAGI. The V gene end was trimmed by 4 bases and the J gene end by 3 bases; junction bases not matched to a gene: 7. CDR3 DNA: TGTGCCAGCAGTTCACTGACTAGCGGATACTACAATGAGCAGTTCTTC. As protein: CASSSLTSGYYNEQFF.

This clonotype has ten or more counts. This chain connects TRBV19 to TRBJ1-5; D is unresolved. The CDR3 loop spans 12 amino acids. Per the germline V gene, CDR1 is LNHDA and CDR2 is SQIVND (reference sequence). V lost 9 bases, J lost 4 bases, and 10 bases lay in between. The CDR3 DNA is TGTGCCAGCAGTTTCCTGAATCAGCCCCAGCATTTT. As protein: CASSFLNQPQHF.

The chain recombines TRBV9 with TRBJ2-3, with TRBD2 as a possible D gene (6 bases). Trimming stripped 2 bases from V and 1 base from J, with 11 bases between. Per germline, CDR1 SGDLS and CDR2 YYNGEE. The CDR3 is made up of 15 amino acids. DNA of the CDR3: TGTGCCAGCAGCGTTGACGGGGGACGCACAGATACGCAGTATTTT. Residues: CASSVDGGRTDTQYF. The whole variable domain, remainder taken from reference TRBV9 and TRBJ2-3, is DSGVTQTPKHLITATGQRVTLRCSPRSGDLSVYWYQQSLDQGLQFLIQYYNGEERAKGNILERFSAQQFPDLHSELNLSSLELGDSALYFCASSVDGGRTDTQYFGPGTRLTVL.

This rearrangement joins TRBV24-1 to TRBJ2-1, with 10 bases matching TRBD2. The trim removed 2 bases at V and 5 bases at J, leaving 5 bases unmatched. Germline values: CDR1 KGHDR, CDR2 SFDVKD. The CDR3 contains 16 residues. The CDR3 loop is CATSDWASGSNNEQFF. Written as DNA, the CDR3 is TGTGCCACCAGTGATTGGGCTAGCGGGAGCAACAATGAGCAGTTCTTC.

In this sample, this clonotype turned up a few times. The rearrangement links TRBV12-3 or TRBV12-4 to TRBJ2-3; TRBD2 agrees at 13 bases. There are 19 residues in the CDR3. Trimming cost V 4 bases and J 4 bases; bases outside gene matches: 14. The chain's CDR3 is CASSSFARTSGSSADTQYF. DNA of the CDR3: TGTGCCAGCAGTTCCTTTGCGAGGACTAGCGGGAGTTCGGCAGATACGCAGTATTTT.

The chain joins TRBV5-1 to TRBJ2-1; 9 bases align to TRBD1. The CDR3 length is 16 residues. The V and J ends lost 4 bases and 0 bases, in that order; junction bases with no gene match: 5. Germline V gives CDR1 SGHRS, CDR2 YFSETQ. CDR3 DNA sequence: TGCGCCAGCAGCCCGACGACAGGGGGCTCCTACAATGAGCAGTTCTTC. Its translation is CASSPTTGGSYNEQFF.

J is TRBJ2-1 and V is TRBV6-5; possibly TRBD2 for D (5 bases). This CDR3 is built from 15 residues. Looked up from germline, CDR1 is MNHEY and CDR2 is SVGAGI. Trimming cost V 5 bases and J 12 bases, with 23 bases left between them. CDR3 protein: CASSRIEGTLLGQFF. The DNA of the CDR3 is TGTGCCAGCAGTCGTATCGAGGGAACTCTCCTAGGGCAGTTCTTC.

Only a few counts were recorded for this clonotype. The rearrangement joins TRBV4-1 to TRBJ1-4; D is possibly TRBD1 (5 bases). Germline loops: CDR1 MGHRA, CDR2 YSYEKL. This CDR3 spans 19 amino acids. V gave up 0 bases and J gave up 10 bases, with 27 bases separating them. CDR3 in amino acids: CASSQDRETGSPLDGKLFF. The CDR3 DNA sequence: TGCGCCAGCAGCCAAGATCGTGAAACAGGAAGTCCCCTGGACGGAAAACTGTTTTTT.

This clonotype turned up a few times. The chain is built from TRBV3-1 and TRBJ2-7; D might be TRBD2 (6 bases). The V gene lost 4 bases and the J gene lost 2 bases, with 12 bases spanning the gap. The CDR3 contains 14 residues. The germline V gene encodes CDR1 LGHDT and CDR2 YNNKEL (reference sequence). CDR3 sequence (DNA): TGTGCCAGCAGCCTCAGGACTAACACCTACGAGCAGTACTTC. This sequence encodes CASSLRTNTYEQYF.

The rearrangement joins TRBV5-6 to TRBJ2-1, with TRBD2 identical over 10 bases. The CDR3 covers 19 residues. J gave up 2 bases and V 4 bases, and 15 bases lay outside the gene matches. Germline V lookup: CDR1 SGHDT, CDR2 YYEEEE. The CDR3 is CASSPIRLAGVITYNEQFF. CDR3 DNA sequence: TGTGCCAGCAGCCCTATCCGGCTAGCGGGAGTGATCACCTACAATGAGCAGTTCTTC.

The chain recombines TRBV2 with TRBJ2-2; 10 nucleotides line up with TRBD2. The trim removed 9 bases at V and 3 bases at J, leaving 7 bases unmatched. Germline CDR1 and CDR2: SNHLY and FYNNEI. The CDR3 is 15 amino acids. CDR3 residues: CASARGTSDTGELFF. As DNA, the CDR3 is TGTGCCAGTGCCCGCGGGACTAGCGACACCGGGGAGCTGTTTTTT.

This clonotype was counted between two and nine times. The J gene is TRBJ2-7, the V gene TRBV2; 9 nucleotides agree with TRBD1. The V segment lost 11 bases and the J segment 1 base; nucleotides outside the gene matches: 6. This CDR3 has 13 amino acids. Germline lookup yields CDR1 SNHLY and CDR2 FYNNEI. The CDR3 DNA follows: TGTGCCGGCGGGACAGGGCCGTCCTACGAGCAGTACTTC. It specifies CAGGTGPSYEQYF. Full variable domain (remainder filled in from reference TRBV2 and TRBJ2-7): EPEVTQTPSHQVTQMGQEVILRCVPISNHLYFYWYRQILGQKVEFLVSFYNNEISEKSEIFDDQFSVERPDGSNFTLKIRSTKLEDSAMYFCAGGTGPSYEQYFGPGTRLTVT.

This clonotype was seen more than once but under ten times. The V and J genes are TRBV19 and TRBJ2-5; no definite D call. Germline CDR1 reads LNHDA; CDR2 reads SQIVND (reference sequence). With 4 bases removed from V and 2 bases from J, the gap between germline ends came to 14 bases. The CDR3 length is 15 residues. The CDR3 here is CASSSRSAPQETQYF. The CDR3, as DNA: TGTGCCAGTAGTAGTCGCAGCGCACCTCAAGAGACCCAGTACTTC.

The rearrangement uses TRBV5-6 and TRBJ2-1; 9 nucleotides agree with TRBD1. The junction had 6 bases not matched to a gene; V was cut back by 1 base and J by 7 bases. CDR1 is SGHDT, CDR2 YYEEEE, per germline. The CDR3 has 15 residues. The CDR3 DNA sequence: TGTGCCAGCAGCTTGAGGGACAGGGCTGTAAATGAGCAGTTCTTC. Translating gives CASSLRDRAVNEQFF.

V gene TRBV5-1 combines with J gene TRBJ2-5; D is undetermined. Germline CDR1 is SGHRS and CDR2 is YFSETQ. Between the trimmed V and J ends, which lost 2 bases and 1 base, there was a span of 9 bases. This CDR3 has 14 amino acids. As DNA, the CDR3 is TGCGCCAGCAGCTTCGAGAACAGCCAAGAGACCCAGTACTTC. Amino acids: CASSFENSQETQYF.

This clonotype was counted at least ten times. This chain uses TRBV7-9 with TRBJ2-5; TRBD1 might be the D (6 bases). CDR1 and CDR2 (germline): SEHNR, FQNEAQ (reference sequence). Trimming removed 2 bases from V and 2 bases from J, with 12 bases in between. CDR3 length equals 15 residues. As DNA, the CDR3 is TGTGCCAGCAGCTTACAGGGGCTTGTGCAAGAGACCCAGTACTTC. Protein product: CASSLQGLVQETQYF.

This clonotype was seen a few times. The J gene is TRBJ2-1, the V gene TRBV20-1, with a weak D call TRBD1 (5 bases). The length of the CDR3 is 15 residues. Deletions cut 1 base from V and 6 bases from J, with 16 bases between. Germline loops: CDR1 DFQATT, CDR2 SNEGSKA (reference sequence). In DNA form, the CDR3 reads TGCAGTGCTAGAGGGGTAGGGGCCTACTTCAATGAGCAGTTCTTC. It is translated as CSARGVGAYFNEQFF.

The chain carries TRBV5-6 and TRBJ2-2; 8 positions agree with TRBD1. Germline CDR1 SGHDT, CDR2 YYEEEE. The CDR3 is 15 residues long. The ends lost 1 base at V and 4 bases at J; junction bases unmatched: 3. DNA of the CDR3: TGTGCCAGCAGCTTGCGACAGGGGAGCACCGGGGAGCTGTTTTTT. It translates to CASSLRQGSTGELFF.

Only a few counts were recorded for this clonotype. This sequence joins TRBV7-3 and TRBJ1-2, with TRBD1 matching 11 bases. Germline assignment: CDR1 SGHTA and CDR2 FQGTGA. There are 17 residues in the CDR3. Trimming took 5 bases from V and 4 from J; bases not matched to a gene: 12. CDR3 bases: TGTGCCAGCAGCCTCCAGGACAGGGGGCGAGGTTCCTATGGCTACACCTTC. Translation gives CASSLQDRGRGSYGYTF. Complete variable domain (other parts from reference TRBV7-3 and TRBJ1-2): GAGVSQTPSNKVTEKGKYVELRCDPISGHTALYWYRQSLGQGPEFLIYFQGTGAADDSGLPNDRFFAVRPEGSVSTLKIQRTERGDSAVYLCASSLQDRGRGSYGYTFGSGTRLTVV.

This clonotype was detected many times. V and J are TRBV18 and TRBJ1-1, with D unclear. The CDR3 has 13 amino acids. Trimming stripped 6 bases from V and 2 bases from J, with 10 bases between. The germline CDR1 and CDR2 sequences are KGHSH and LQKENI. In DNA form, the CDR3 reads TGTGCCAGCTCCCAGGACGGAAACACTGAAGCTTTCTTT. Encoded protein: CASSQDGNTEAFF.